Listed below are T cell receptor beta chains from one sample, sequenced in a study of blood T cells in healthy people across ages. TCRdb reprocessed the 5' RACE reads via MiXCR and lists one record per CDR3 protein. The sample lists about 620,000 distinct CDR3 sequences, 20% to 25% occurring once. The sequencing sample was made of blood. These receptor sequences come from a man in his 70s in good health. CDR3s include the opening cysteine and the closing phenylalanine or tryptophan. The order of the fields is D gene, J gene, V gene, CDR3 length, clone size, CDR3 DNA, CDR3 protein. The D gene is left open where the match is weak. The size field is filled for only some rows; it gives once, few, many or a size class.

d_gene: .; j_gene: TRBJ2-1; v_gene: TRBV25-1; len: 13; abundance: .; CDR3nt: TGTGCCAGCAGTGAAGCGGGGAACAATGAGCAGTTCTTC; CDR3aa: CASSEAGNNEQFF
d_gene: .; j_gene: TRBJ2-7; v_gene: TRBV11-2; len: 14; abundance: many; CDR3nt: TGTGCCAGCAGCTTAGATGCCAGCTCCTACGAGCAGTACTTC; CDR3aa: CASSLDASSYEQYF
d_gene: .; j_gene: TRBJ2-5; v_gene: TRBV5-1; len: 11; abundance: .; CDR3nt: TGCGCCAGCAGCAAGACTGAGACCCAGTACTTC; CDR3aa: CASSKTETQYF
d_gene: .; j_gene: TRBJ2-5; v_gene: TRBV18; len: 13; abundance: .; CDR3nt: TGTGCCAGCTCACCACCCTTTTACGAGACCCAGTACTTC; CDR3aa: CASSPPFYETQYF
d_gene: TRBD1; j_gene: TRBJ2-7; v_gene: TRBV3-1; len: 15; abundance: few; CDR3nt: TGTGCCAGCAGCGAGACCGGGACAGGGGGCTACGAGCAGTACTTC; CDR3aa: CASSETGTGGYEQYF
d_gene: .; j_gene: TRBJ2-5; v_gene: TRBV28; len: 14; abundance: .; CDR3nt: TGTGCCAGCAGTCAATCCAGGCGCCAAGAGACCCAGTACTTC; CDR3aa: CASSQSRRQETQYF
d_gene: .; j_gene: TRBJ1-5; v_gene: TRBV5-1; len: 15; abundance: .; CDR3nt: TGCGCCAGCAGCTTGGGGCAGGGGAGTCATCAGCCCCAGCATTTT; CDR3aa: CASSLGQGSHQPQHF
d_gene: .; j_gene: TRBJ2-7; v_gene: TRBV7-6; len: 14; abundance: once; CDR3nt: TGTGCCAGCAGCTTAGGGGGACGGTGGAACGAGCAGTACTTC; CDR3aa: CASSLGGRWNEQYF
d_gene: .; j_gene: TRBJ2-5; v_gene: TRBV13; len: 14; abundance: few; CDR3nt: TGTGCCAGCAGCCTAGTGGCTAGCAGGGAGACCCAGTACTTC; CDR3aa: CASSLVASRETQYF
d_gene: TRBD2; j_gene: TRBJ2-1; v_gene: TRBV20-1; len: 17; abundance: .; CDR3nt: TGCAGTGCTAGAGATTCCCGAAGCGGGAGGGCCTACAATGAGCAGTTCTTC; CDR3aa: CSARDSRSGRAYNEQFF
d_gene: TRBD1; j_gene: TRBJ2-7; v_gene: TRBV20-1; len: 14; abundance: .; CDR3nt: TGCAGTGTTAACGGACAGGGTAACTCCTGCGAGCAGTACTTC; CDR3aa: CSVNGQGNSCEQYF
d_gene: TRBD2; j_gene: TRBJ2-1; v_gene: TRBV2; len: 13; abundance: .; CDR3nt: TGTGCCAGCAGTAGCGGGAGTGGCAATGAGCAGTTCTTC; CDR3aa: CASSSGSGNEQFF
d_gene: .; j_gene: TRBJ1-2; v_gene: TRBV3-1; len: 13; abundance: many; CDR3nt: TGTGCCAGCAGCCCGGCCCGGAGTTATGGCTACACCTTC; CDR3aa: CASSPARSYGYTF
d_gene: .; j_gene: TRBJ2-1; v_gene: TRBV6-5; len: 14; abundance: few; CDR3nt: TGTGCCAGCAGGCCTCCCGGGGGTGGGAATGAGCAGTTCTTC; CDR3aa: CASRPPGGGNEQFF
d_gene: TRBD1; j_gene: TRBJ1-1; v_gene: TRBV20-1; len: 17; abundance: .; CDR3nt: TGCAGTGCTAGACAGGACAGGGGGCGAAACATGAACACTGAAGCTTTCTTT; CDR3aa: CSARQDRGRNMNTEAFF
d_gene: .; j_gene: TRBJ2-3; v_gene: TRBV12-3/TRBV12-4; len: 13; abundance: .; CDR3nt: TGTGCCAGCAGTTTGAGGCCGCGAGATACGCAGTATTTT; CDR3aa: CASSLRPRDTQYF
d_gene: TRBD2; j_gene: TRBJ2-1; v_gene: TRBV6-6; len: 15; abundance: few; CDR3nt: TGTGCCAGCAACCCGGCGGGACTAGGGTATAATGAGCAGTTCTTC; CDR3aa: CASNPAGLGYNEQFF
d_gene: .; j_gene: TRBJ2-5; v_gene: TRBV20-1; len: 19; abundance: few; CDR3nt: TGCAGTGCTAGAGCCGACACCGTCGACAGCGCGGTTCTGTGGGAGACCCAGTACTTC; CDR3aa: CSARADTVDSAVLWETQYF
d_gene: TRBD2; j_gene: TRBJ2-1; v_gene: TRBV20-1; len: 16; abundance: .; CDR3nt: TGCAGTGCTAGCCTCCTAGCGGGAGGTCCCTACAATGAGCAGTTCTTC; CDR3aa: CSASLLAGGPYNEQFF
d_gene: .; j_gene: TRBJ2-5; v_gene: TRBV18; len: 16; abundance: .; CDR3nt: TGTGCCAGCTCACCACCCGAGCAGCCTACCCTAAGGGAGCAGTACTTC; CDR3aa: CASSPPEQPTLREQYF
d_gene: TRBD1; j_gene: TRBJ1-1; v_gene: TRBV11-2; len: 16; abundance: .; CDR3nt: TGTGCCAGCAGCTTAGATCAGGGGGGGGTGAACACTGAAGCTTTCTTT; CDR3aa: CASSLDQGGVNTEAFF
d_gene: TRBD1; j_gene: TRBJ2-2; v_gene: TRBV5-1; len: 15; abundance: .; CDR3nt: TGCGCCAGCAGCTGGGGACAGGAAGGCACCGGGGAGCTGTTTTTT; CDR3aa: CASSWGQEGTGELFF
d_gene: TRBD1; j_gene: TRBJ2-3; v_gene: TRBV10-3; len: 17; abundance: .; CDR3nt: TGTGCCACCAAAGACGGGGCTAGGACAGGCAACACAGATATGCAGTATTTT; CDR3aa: CATKDGARTGNTDMQYF
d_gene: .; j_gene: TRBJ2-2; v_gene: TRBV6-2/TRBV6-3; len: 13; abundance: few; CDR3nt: TGTGCCAGCGAGCGTGCGAACACCGGGGAGCTGTTTTTT; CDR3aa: CASERANTGELFF
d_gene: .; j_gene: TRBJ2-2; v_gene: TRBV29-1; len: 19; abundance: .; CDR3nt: TGCAGCGTTGAAGATTCTAATTTGGGTTTCGTAACGAACACCGGGGAGCTGTTTTTT; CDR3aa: CSVEDSNLGFVTNTGELFF
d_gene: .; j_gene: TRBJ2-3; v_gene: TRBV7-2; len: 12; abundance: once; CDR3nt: TGTGCCAGCAACACAGTTCTAGCTACGCAGTATTTT; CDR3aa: CASNTVLATQYF
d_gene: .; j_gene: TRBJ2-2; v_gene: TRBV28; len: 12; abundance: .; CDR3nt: TGTGCCAGCAGTTTCGCTACCGGGGAGCTGTTTTTT; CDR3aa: CASSFATGELFF
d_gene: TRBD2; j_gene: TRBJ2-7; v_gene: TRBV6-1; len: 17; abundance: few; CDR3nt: TGTGCCAGCAGTCTCCCCTCTTTGGGGGGAGGGCCCTACGAGCAGTACTTC; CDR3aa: CASSLPSLGGGPYEQYF
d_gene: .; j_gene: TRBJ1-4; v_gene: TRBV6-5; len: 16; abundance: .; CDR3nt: TGTGCCAGCAGTTGCGATCGGAGCGCAACTAATGAAAAACTGTTTTTT; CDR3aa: CASSCDRSATNEKLFF
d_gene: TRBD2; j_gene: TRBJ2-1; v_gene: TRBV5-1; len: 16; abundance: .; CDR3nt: TGCGCCAGCAGCTTGACCGGGACTAGCGGAGACAATGAGCAGTTCTTC; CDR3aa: CASSLTGTSGDNEQFF
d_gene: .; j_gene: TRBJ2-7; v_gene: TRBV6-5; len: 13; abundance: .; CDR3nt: TGTGCCAGCAGTTACAGGGAGGCGACCGAGCAGTACTTC; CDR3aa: CASSYREATEQYF